These 5 T cell receptor beta chains came from one sample sequenced in a study of blood T cell repertoires in COVID-19. Method: immunoSEQ multiplex PCR; TCRdb's copy keeps in-frame clones and lacks some. The sample contains approximately 19,000 clones, roughly 77% of which appear only once. The sequenced sample was peripheral blood. The receptor set was obtained from a man aged 60 to 69 with acute or convalescent COVID-19.

The chain carries TRBV5-6 and TRBJ1-5, with 7 nucleotides matching TRBD1. The CDR3 runs 17 residues. Germline loops: CDR1 SGHDT, CDR2 YYEEEE. The V gene end was trimmed by 4 bases and the J gene end by 3 bases; junction bases not matched to a gene: 13. CDR3 protein: CASSNYDRVPYNQPQHF. In DNA, the CDR3 is TGTGCCAGCAGCAATTACGACAGGGTACCATACAATCAGCCCCAGCATTTT.

This chain joins TRBV9 and TRBJ1-1; maybe TRBD1 (5 bases). This CDR3 region has 14 residues. V gave up 2 bases and J gave up 5 bases, with 13 bases separating them. CDR1 is SGDLS, CDR2 YYNGEE, per germline. The CDR3 region is CASSVSGDETEAFF. As DNA, the CDR3 is TGTGCCAGCAGCGTTTCGGGGGATGAAACTGAAGCTTTCTTT.

V and J are TRBV6-5 and TRBJ2-7, with 9 nucleotides matching TRBD1. Trimming removed 4 bases from V and 3 bases from J; junction bases left unmatched: 4. The CDR3 has 14 residues. The germline V gene has CDR1 MNHEY and CDR2 SVGAGI. The CDR3 region is CASSSRQGVYEQYF. The CDR3 DNA sequence: TGTGCCAGCAGTTCGCGACAGGGGGTCTACGAGCAGTACTTC.

The rearrangement uses TRBV29-1 and TRBJ2-5; TRBD2 is a possible D gene (5 bases). In germline, CDR1 is SQVTM, CDR2 ANQGSEA. This CDR3 is 14 amino acids long. The V end was cut by 0 bases, the J end by 5 bases, with 13 bases between. CDR3 DNA: TGCAGCGTTGAAGATGTAAATGGCGGGGAGACCCAGTACTTC. This codes for CSVEDVNGGETQYF.

J is TRBJ2-5 and V is TRBV5-4; D is perhaps TRBD1 (6 bases). This CDR3 spans 14 amino acids. The V gene lost 0 bases and the J gene lost 4 bases, with 10 bases spanning the gap. Germline values: CDR1 SGHNT, CDR2 YYREEE (reference sequence). CDR3 amino acids: CASSLAGAGETQYF. The DNA of the CDR3 is TGTGCCAGCAGCTTGGCAGGGGCCGGAGAGACCCAGTACTTC.